The clone carrying this T cell receptor beta chain was seen only once. The antigen is not known. The record originates from a study of cytomegalovirus exposure and HLA in healthy donors. The CDR3 extends over 13 amino acids. Per germline, CDR1 GTSNPN and CDR2 SVGIG (reference sequence). The V end was cut by 1 base, the J end by 2 bases, with 8 bases between. Broader study findings: Rarity marked most TCR sequences, yet some public TCRs occurred in many donors. As was reported, the HLA-A and HLA-B alleles of most subjects were accurately predicted from TCR beta sequences. Sequencing likely caused a cluster of highly shared sequence variants. CMV serostatus stood as the only immune exposure information on hand.

60 Vbeta and 13 Jbeta primers were used in PCR. Assay used: immunoSEQ multiplex PCR; TCRdb lists only in-frame clones, some missing. The sample has 95,000 to 100,000 clones; about four fifths are singletons. V gene TRBV30 combines with J gene TRBJ1-1; D might be TRBD1 (5 bases). Sequences were obtained from PBMCs. This TCR was sampled from a middle-aged woman in good health and CMV-seronegative. Here the CDR3 reads CAWSGQINTEAFF. Here the CDR3 DNA reads TGTGCCTGGAGTGGACAGATCAACACTGAAGCTTTCTTT.